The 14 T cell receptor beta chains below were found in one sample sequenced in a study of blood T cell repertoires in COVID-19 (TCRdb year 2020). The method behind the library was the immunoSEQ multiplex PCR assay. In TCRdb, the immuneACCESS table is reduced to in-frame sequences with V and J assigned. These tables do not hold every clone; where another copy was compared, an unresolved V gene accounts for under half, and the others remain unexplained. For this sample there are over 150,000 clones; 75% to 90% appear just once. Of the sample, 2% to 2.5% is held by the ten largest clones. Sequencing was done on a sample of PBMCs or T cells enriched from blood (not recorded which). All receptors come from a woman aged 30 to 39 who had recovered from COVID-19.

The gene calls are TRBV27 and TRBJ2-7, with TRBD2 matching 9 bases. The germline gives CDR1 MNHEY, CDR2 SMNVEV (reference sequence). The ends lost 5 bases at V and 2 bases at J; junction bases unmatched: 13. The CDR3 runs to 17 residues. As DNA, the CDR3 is TGTGCCAGCAGTCTCTCCCGGGCTAGCGGGGAGACCTACGAGCAGTACTTC. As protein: CASSLSRASGETYEQYF.

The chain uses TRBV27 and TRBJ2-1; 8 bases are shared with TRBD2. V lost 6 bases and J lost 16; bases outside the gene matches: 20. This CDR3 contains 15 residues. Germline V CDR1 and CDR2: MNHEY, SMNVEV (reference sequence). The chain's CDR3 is CASRPRWHIAGMPFF. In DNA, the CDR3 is TGTGCCAGCAGACCTCGCTGGCATATAGCGGGGATGCCATTCTTC.

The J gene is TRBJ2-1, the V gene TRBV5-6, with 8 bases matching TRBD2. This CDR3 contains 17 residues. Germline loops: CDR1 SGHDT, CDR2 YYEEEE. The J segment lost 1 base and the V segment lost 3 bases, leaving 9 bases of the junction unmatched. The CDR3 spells CASSYLPGLESYNEQFF. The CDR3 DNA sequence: TGTGCCAGCAGCTACTTGCCGGGACTAGAATCCTACAATGAGCAGTTCTTC.

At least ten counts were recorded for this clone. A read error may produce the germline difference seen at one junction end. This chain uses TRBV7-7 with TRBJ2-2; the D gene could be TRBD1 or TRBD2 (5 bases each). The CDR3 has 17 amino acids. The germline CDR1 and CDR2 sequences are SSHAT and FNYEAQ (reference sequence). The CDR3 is CASSLEGRSKNTGELFF. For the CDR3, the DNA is TGTGCTAGCAGCTTAGAGGGGCGTAGCAAGAACACCGGGGAGCTGTTTTTT.

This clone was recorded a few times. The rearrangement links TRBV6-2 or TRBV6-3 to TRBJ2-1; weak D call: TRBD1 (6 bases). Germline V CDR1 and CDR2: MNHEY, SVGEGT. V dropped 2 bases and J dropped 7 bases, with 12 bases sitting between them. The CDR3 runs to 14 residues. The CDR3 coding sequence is TGTGCCAGCAGTTACACCGCAGGGGAGAATGAGCAGTTCTTC. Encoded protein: CASSYTAGENEQFF.

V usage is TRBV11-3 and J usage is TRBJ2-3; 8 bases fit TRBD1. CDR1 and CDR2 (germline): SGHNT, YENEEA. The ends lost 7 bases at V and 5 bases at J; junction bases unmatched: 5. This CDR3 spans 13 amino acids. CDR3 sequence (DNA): TGTGCCAGCACCGACAGGGGCGGAGATACGCAGTATTTT. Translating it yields CASTDRGGDTQYF.

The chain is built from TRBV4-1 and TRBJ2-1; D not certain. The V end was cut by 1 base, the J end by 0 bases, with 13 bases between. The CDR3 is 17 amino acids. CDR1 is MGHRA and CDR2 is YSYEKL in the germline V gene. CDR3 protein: CASSQASGEGSYNEQFF. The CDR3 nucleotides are TGCGCCAGCAGCCAAGCGTCAGGTGAAGGCTCCTACAATGAGCAGTTCTTC.

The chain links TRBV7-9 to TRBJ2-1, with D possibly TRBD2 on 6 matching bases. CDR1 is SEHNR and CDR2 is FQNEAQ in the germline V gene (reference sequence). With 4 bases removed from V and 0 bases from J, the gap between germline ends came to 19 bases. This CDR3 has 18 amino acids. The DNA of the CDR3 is TGTGCCAGCAGCTCCCCTAAATCCGGGGGATCCTCCTACAATGAGCAGTTCTTC. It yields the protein CASSSPKSGGSSYNEQFF.

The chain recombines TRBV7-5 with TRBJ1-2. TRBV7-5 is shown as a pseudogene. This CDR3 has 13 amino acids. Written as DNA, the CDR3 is TGTGCCAGAAGCTTAAGAAACTACTATGGCTACACCTTC. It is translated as CARSLRNYYGYTF.

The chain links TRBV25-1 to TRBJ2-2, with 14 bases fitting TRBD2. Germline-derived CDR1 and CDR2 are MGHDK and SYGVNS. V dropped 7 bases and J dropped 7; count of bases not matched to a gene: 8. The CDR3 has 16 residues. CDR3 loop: CASTTGTSGRVGELFF. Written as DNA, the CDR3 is TGTGCCAGCACAACGGGGACTAGCGGGAGAGTCGGGGAGCTGTTTTTT.

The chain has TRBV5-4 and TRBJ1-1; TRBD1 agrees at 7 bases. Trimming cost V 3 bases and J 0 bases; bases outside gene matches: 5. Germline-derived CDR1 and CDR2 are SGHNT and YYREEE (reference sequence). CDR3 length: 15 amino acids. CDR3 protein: CASSSETGVNTEAFF. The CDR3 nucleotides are TGTGCCAGCAGCTCCGAAACAGGGGTGAACACTGAAGCTTTCTTT. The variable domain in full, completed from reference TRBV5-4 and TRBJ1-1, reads ETGVTQSPTHLIKTRGQQVTLRCSSQSGHNTVSWYQQALGQGPQFIFQYYREEENGRGNFPPRFSGLQFPNYSSELNVNALELDDSALYLCASSSETGVNTEAFFGQGTRLTVV.

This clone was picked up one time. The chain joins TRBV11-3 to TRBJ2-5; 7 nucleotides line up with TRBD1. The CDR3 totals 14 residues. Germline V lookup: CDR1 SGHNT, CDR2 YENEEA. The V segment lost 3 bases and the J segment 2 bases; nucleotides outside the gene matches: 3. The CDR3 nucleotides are TGTGCCAGCAGCTTTGGGACAGTACAAGAGACCCAGTACTTC. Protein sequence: CASSFGTVQETQYF.

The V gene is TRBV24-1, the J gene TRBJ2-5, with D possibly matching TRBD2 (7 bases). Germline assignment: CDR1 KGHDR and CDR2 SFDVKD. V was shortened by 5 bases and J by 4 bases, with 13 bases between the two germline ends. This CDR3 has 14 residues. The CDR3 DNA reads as TGTGCCACCAGTGTCCCGGGGGGCCGAGAGACCCAGTACTTC. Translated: CATSVPGGRETQYF.

DNA of the CDR3: TGTGCCAGCAGTTTCGCCGGGACAGCCTACGAGCAGTACTTC. It is translated as CASSFAGTAYEQYF. The chain recombines TRBV6-5 with TRBJ2-7; 7 bases fit TRBD1. There are 14 residues in the CDR3. V lost 4 bases, J lost 2 bases, and 5 bases stayed unmatched. CDR1 is MNHEY and CDR2 is SVGAGI in the germline V gene.